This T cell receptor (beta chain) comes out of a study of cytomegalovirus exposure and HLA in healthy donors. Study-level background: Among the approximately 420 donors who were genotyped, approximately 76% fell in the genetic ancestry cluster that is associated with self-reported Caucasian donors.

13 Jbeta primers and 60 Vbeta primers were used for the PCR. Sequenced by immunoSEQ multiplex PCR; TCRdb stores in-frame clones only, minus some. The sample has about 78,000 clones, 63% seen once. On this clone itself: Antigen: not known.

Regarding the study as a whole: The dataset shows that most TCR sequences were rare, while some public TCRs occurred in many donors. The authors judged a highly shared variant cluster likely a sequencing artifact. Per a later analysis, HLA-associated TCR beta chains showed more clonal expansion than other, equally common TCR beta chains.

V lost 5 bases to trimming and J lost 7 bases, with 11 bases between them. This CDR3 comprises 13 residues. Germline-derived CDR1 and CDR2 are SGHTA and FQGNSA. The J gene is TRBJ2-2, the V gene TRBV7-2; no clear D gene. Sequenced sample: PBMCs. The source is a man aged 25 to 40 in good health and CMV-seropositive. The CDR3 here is CASSPISGGELFF. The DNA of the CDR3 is TGTGCCAGCAGCCCAATTTCCGGCGGGGAGCTGTTTTTT.